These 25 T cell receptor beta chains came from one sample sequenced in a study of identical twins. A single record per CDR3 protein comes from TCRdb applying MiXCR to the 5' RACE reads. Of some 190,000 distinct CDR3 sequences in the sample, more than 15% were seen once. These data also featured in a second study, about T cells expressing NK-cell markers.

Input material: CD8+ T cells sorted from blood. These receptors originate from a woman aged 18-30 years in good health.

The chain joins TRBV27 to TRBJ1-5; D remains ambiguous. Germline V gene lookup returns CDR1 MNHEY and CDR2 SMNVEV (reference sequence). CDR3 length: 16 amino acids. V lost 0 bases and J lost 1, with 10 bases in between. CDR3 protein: CASSLSGFSSNQPQHF. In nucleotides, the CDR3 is TGTGCCAGCAGTTTATCTGGGTTTTCGAGCAATCAGCCCCAGCATTTT.

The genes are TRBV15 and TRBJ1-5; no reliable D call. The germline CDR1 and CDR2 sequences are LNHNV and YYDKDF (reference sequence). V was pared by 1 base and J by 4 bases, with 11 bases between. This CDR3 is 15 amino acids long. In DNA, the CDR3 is TGTGCCACCAGCAGAGCGGAGGGTAGGAATCAGCCCCAGCATTTT. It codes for CATSRAEGRNQPQHF.

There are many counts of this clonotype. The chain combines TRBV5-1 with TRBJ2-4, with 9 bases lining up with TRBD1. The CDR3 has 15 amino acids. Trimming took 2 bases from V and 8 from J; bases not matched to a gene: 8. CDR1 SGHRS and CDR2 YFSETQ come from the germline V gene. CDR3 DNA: TGCGCCAGCAGCTTACAGGGACAGGGTATTGACATTCAGTACTTC. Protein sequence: CASSLQGQGIDIQYF.

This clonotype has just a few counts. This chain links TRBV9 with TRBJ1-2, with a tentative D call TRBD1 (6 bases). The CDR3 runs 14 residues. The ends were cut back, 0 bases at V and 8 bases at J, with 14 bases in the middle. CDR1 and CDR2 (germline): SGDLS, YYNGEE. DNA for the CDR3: TGTGCCAGCAGCGTAGGGAGCGGGGGGCCCGGCTACACCTTC. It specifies CASSVGSGGPGYTF.

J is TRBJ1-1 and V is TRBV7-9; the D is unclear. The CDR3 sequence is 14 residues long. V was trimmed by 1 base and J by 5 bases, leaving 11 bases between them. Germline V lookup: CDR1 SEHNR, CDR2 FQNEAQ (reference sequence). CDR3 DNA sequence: TGTGCCAGCAGCTTAGGGGATCCGGGGACTGAAGCTTTCTTT. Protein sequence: CASSLGDPGTEAFF.

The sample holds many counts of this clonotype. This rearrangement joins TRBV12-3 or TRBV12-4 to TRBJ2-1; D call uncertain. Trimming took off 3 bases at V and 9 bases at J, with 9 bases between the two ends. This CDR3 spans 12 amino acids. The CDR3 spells CASSFLGGEQFF. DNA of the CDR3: TGTGCCAGCAGTTTTTTGGGCGGTGAGCAGTTCTTC.

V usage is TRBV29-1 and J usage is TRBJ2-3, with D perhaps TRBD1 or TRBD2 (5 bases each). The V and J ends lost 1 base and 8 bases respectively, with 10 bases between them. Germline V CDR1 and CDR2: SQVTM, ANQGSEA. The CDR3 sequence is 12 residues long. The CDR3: CSVEAGRLTQYF. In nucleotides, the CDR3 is TGCAGCGTTGAAGCGGGGCGACTTACGCAGTATTTT.

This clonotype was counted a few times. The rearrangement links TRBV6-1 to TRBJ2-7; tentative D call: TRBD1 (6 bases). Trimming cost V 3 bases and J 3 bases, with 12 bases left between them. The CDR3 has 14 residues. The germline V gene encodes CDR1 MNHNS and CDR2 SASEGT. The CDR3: CASSDRGSRYEQYF. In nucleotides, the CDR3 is TGTGCCAGCAGTGATAGGGGGAGCCGCTACGAGCAGTACTTC.

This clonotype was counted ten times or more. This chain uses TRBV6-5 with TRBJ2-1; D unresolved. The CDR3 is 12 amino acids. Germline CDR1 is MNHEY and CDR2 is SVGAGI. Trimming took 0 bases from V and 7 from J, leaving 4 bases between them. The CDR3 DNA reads TGTGCCAGCAGTTACTCTGGGAATGAGCAGTTCTTC. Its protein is CASSYSGNEQFF.

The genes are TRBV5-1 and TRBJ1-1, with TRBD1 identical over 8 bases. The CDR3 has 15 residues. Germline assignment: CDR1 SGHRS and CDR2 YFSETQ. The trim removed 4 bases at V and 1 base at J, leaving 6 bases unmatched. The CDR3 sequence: CASSLRTGRNTEAFF. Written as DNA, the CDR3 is TGCGCCAGCAGCCTCCGGACAGGGAGGAACACTGAAGCTTTCTTT.

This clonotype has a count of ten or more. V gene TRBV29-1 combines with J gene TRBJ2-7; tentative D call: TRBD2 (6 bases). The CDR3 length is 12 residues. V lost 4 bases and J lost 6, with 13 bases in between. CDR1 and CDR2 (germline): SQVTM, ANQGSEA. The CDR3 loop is CSVVEGRTEQYF. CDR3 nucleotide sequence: TGCAGCGTTGTAGAGGGGAGGACCGAGCAGTACTTC.

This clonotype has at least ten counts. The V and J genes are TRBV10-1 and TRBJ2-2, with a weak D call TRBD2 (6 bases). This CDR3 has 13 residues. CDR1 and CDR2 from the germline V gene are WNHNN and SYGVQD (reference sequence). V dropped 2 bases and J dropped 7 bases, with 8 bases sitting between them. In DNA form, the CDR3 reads TGCGCCAGCAGTGAGCGGGAGCACGGGGAGCTGTTTTTT. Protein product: CASSEREHGELFF.

This CDR3 reads CASSVGAGGTGELFF. The DNA for the CDR3 is TGTGCCAGCAGCGTAGGAGCGGGGGGGACCGGGGAGCTGTTTTTT. This chain links TRBV9 with TRBJ2-2; 10 bases match TRBD2. Germline V gives CDR1 SGDLS, CDR2 YYNGEE. V lost 0 bases, J lost 5 bases, and 1 base stayed unmatched. The CDR3 contains 15 residues.

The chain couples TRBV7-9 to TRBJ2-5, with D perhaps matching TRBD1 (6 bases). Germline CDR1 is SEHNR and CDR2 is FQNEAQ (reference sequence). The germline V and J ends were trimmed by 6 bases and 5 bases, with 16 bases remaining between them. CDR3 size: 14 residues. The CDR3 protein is CASSRIGGWETQYF. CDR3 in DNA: TGTGCCAGCAGTCGTATTGGGGGCTGGGAGACCCAGTACTTC.

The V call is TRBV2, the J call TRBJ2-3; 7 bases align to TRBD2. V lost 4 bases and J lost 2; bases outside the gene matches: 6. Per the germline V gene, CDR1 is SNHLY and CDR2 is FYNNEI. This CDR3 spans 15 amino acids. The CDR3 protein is CASSGRGRDTDTQYF. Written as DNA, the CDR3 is TGTGCCAGCAGTGGTCGGGGGAGGGACACAGATACGCAGTATTTT. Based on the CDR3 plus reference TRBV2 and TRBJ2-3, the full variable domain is EPEVTQTPSHQVTQMGQEVILRCVPISNHLYFYWYRQILGQKVEFLVSFYNNEISEKSEIFDDQFSVERPDGSNFTLKIRSTKLEDSAMYFCASSGRGRDTDTQYFGPGTRLTVL.

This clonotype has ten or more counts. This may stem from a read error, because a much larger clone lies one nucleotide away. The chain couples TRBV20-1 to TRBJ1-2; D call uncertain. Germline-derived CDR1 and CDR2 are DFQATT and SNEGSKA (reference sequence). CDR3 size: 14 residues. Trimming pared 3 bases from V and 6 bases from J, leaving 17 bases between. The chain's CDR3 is CSASLTETSDGYTF. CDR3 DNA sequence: TGCAGTGCTAGCCTAACAGAGACGAGCGATGGCTACACCTTC.

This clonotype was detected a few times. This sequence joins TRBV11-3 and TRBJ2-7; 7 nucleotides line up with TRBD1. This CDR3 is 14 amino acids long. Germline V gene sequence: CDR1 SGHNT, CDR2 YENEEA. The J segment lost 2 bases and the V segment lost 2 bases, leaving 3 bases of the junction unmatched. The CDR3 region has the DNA TGTGCCAGCAGCTTAAGGGACAGACCCTACGAGCAGTACTTC. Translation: CASSLRDRPYEQYF.

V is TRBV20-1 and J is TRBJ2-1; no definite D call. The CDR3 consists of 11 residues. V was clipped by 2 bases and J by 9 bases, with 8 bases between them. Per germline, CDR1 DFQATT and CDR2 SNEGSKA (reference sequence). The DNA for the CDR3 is TGCAGTGCTAGATCCCCCGGTGAGCAGTTCTTC. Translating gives CSARSPGEQFF.

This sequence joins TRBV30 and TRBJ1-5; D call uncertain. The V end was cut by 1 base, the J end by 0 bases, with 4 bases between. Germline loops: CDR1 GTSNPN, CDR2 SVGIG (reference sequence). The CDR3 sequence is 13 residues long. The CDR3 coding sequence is TGTGCCTGGAGTGGGGGTAGCAATCAGCCCCAGCATTTT. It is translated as CAWSGGSNQPQHF.

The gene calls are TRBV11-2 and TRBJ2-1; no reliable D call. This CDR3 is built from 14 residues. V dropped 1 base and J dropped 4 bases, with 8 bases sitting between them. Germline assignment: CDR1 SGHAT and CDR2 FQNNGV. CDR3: CASSLVRPYNEQFF. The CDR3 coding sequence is TGTGCCAGCAGCTTAGTGAGGCCTTACAATGAGCAGTTCTTC.

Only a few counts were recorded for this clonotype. The CDR3 region is CASIIGQGLQFF. CDR3 bases: TGTGCCAGCATCATAGGACAGGGCTTGCAGTTCTTC. The chain joins TRBV2 to TRBJ2-1; 8 bases are shared with TRBD1. The CDR3 extends over 12 amino acids. Germline V gene lookup returns CDR1 SNHLY and CDR2 FYNNEI. V lost 7 bases, J lost 12 bases, and 8 bases stayed unmatched.

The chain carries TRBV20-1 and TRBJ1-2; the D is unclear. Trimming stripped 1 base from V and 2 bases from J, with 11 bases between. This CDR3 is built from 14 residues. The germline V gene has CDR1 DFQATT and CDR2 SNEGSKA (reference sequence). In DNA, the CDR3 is TGCAGTGCTAGAGTCCTTGGGGTCAACTATGGCTACACCTTC. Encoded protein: CSARVLGVNYGYTF.

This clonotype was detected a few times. The CDR3 loop reads CASRVGTSGRITDTQYF. The CDR3 DNA follows: TGTGCCAGCAGGGTAGGGACTAGCGGGCGTATTACAGATACGCAGTATTTT. The V and J genes are TRBV28 and TRBJ2-3, with 12 bases lining up with TRBD2. Germline loops: CDR1 MDHEN, CDR2 SYDVKM. V was clipped by 6 bases and J by 3 bases; unmatched bases: 10. CDR3 length: 17 amino acids.

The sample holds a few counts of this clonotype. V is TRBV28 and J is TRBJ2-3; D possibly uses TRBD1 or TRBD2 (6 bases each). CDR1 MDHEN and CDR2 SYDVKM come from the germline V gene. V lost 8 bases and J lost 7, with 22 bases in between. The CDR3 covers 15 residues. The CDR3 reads CASGGTSGQVNTQYF. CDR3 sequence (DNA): TGTGCCAGCGGGGGGACAAGCGGGCAAGTAAATACGCAGTATTTT.

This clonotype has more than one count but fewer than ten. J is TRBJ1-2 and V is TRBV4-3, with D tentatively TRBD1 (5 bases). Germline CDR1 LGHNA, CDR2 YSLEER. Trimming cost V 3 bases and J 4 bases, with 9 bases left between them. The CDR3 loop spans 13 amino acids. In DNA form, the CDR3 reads TGCGCCAGCAGCCATGGGGACTCCTATGGCTACACCTTC. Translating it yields CASSHGDSYGYTF.